This TCR beta chain was recorded in a study of memory CD4+ T cells and cytomegalovirus serostatus. Single viable CD3+CD4+CD8-CD45RO+ cells were sorted as the memory CD4+ T cells. Sequenced by immunoSEQ multiplex PCR; TCRdb stores in-frame clones only, minus some. In the table there are around 25,000 clones, approximately 75% of which are singletons. The CDR3 has 15 residues. Germline assignment: CDR1 LGHNA and CDR2 YNFKEQ. V was shortened by 2 bases and J by 5 bases, with 16 bases between the two germline ends. This sequence originates from an adult in good health and CMV-seronegative. V is TRBV4-2 and J is TRBJ2-7; D possibly corresponds to TRBD2 (7 bases). The sequenced material came from memory CD4+ T cells from blood. In DNA form, the CDR3 reads TGTGCCAGCAGCCAAATTCTCCGCGGGGGCCACGAGCAGTACTTC. This translates into CASSQILRGGHEQYF.